Detailed here is one T cell receptor (beta chain). What it binds is not known. This record comes from a study of T cells after yellow fever vaccination. Study-level information: Where fractions had low cell numbers, libraries were prepared from them with the SMART-Seq v4 Ultra Low Input RNA kit.

General observations from the study: Of the clonotypes, a small share occurred in both CD4 and CD8 compartments. After the booster, nearly 98% of CD4 and roughly nine tenths of CD8 primary-response clones were re-detected.

A process of 5'RACE template switching, which added a universal primer site and UMIs, was used to make TCR cDNA. TCRdb re-analysed the 5' RACE reads in MiXCR, keeping a single row per CDR3 protein. This table has approximately 330,000 distinct CDR3 sequences, roughly 3.9% appearing once. Germline assignment: CDR1 DFQATT and CDR2 SNEGSKA (reference sequence). The CDR3 covers 11 residues. Sequenced here: PBMCs, sampled 5 days after the yellow fever booster vaccination. The chain carries TRBV20-1 and TRBJ2-1; D is perhaps TRBD1 (6 bases). The receptor comes from a man aged 18 to 30 who received the YFV17D yellow fever vaccine. The CDR3 DNA reads as TGCAGCGCCTTCAAGGGGGATGAGCAGTTCTTC. Protein sequence: CSAFKGDEQFF.